This T cell receptor (beta chain) appears in the sequencing data of a study of response to subunit inactivated influenza vaccine. TCRdb redid the calling of the RT-PCR reads with MiXCR, one entry per CDR3 protein. The data show about 800,000 distinct CDR3 sequences, with around 20% seen just once and about 10% held by the top ten. The V and J ends lost 6 bases and 4 bases respectively, with 16 bases between them. In germline, CDR1 is MNHEY, CDR2 SVGEGT. The CDR3 totals 15 residues. Remarks on this clonotype: What it binds is not known.

Broader study findings: Authors suggested each seasonal influenza vaccination recruits few new T cells.

The receptor's source is a man aged 45-60 years who received an inactivated influenza vaccine. Material: PBMCs from blood, obtained 5 to 6 days after vaccination. The chain has TRBV6-2 or TRBV6-3 and TRBJ2-4; D not resolved. CDR3 nucleotides: TGTGCCAGCAGCCCCGAGCTGACAAGGAAAAACATTCAGTACTTC. Residues: CASSPELTRKNIQYF.